Sequencing of this T cell receptor (beta chain) was carried out in a study of T cells expressing NK-cell markers. TCRdb re-called the 5' RACE reads and catalogs CDR3 proteins one per entry, DNA excluded. The sample includes about 20,000 distinct CDR3 sequences. General study results and limits: Researchers report these clonotypes also headed the CD3+CD56-NKG2C+ fraction in four donors.

Remarks on this clonotype: Its specificity is unknown.

There are 16 residues in the CDR3. In germline, CDR1 is LGHNA, CDR2 YNFKEQ. This receptor was identified in a man aged 18-70 years in good health. The chain recombines TRBV4-2 with TRBJ2-7; TCRdb selects TRBD1, and the lack of DNA leaves this call unchecked. The source material was blood T cells: a sorted CD56 or NKG2C T cell subset, CD4+ or CD8+ T cells, or bulk PBMC T cells (not recorded which). CDR3 region: CASSQEGQGLVYEQYF.